One and the same sample provided the 21 T cell receptor beta chains below, sequenced in a study of cytomegalovirus exposure and HLA in healthy donors. Produced via immunoSEQ multiplex PCR; TCRdb's table is partial and in-frame only. The sample includes approximately 260,000 clones, roughly 85% of them seen just once. Material: PBMCs. The receptors stem from a woman under 30 in good health and CMV-seronegative.

The chain combines TRBV7-3 with TRBJ1-5; 10 bases match TRBD1. The germline CDR1 and CDR2 sequences are SGHTA and FQGTGA. J lost 2 bases, V lost 4 bases, and 8 bases had no gene match. The CDR3 runs 17 residues. The CDR3 reads CASSSSGQGLCNQPQHF. CDR3 coding DNA: TGTGCCAGCAGCTCCTCGGGACAGGGGTTATGCAATCAGCCCCAGCATTTT.

The gene calls are TRBV7-2 and TRBJ2-1, with 7 bases fitting TRBD1. Germline loops: CDR1 SGHTA, CDR2 FQGNSA. The J segment lost 6 bases and the V segment lost 3 bases, leaving 2 bases of the junction unmatched. This CDR3 is built from 13 residues. The CDR3 region is CASSLGQTNEQFF. The CDR3 DNA reads as TGTGCCAGCAGCTTGGGACAGACCAATGAGCAGTTCTTC.

For this clone: Different DNA sequences within this sample yield the same CDR3. This sequence joins TRBV6-1 and TRBJ1-5; the match to TRBD1 covers 7 bases. J was trimmed by 4 bases and V by 6 bases; bases with no gene match: 3. Germline assignment: CDR1 MNHNS and CDR2 SASEGT. CDR3 length: 13 residues. The CDR3 region has the DNA TGTGCCAGCAGGACAGGGAATAATCAGCCCCAGCATTTT. This codes for CASRTGNNQPQHF.

The chain employs TRBV6-5 and TRBJ2-7; 10 nucleotides line up with TRBD1. The CDR3 is made up of 15 amino acids. With 5 bases clipped from V and 5 bases from J, the junction kept 9 bases outside the gene matches. The germline gives CDR1 MNHEY, CDR2 SVGAGI. CDR3: CASSTGGTGVNEQYF. Written as DNA, the CDR3 is TGTGCCAGCAGTACGGGCGGGACAGGGGTTAACGAGCAGTACTTC.

The chain couples TRBV5-6 to TRBJ2-2; possible D gene TRBD2, 6 bases. The CDR3 covers 16 residues. Germline V CDR1 and CDR2: SGHDT, YYEEEE. Trimming took off 1 base at V and 4 bases at J, with 14 bases between the two ends. The CDR3 here is CASSLMLRGSTGELFF. The CDR3 coding sequence is TGTGCCAGCAGCTTGATGTTGCGGGGATCCACCGGGGAGCTGTTTTTT.

V is TRBV7-6 and J is TRBJ2-7, with 9 bases lining up with TRBD1. The CDR3 runs 16 residues. The junction had 6 bases not matched to a gene; V was cut back by 1 base and J by 2 bases. The V gene's germline CDR1 is SGHVS and CDR2 FNYEAQ. The CDR3 sequence is CASSLGGGQGTYEQYF. The CDR3 nucleotides are TGTGCCAGCAGCTTAGGTGGGGGACAGGGAACCTACGAGCAGTACTTC.

V gene TRBV7-9 combines with J gene TRBJ1-2; 10 nucleotides agree with TRBD1. CDR3 length: 16 residues. The germline V gene encodes CDR1 SEHNR and CDR2 FQNEAQ (reference sequence). J lost 0 bases, V lost 3 bases, and 4 bases had no gene match. CDR3 sequence (DNA): TGTGCCAGCAGCTTGGCCGGGACAGGGGCTAACTATGGCTACACCTTC. Protein product: CASSLAGTGANYGYTF.

The chain is built from TRBV5-4 and TRBJ2-7; 9 nucleotides match TRBD1. After removal of 1 base from V and 4 bases from J, the junction contained 3 bases not matched to a gene. The CDR3 runs to 14 residues. Germline loops: CDR1 SGHNT, CDR2 YYREEE (reference sequence). The CDR3 is CASSLPDRGYEQYF. In DNA, the CDR3 is TGTGCCAGCAGCTTGCCGGACAGGGGATACGAGCAGTACTTC. Full variable domain (remainder filled in from reference TRBV5-4 and TRBJ2-7): ETGVTQSPTHLIKTRGQQVTLRCSSQSGHNTVSWYQQALGQGPQFIFQYYREEENGRGNFPPRFSGLQFPNYSSELNVNALELDDSALYLCASSLPDRGYEQYFGPGTRLTVT.

This chain joins TRBV18 and TRBJ1-1; no firm D call. From germline, CDR1 is KGHSH and CDR2 LQKENI. This CDR3 is 16 amino acids long. Trimming pared 5 bases from V and 0 bases from J, leaving 16 bases between. The CDR3, as DNA: TGTGCCAGCTCAAGGTCGGCTTCGGGGTTGAACACTGAAGCTTTCTTT. Its protein is CASSRSASGLNTEAFF.

The J gene is TRBJ2-7, the V gene TRBV29-1, with 7 bases lining up with TRBD1. CDR3 length: 12 residues. Germline V gene sequence: CDR1 SQVTM, CDR2 ANQGSEA. J gave up 2 bases and V 7 bases, and 5 bases lay outside the gene matches. CDR3 sequence reads: CSAMGQTYEQYF. The CDR3 DNA reads TGCAGCGCGATGGGACAGACCTACGAGCAGTACTTC.

The chain is built from TRBV30 and TRBJ2-5; a possible D gene is TRBD2 (5 bases). CDR1 is GTSNPN and CDR2 is SVGIG in the germline V gene (reference sequence). Trimming cost V 5 bases and J 3 bases, with 16 bases left between them. The CDR3 consists of 14 residues. The CDR3: CAWGRNQQKETQYF. The CDR3 coding sequence is TGTGCCTGGGGGAGAAACCAACAGAAAGAGACCCAGTACTTC. The whole variable domain, remainder taken from reference TRBV30 and TRBJ2-5, is SQTIHQWPATLVQPVGSPLSLECTVEGTSNPNLYWYRQAAGRGLQLLFYSVGIGQISSEVPQNLSASRPQDRQFILSSKKLLLSDSGFYLCAWGRNQQKETQYFGPGTRLLVL.

The genes are TRBV2 and TRBJ2-3; 7 bases align to TRBD2. V lost 1 base and J lost 5; bases outside the gene matches: 3. CDR1 SNHLY and CDR2 FYNNEI come from the germline V gene. The CDR3 has 14 residues. The CDR3, as DNA: TGTGCCAGCAGTGAAGAAACGGGAGGAGATACGCAGTATTTT. Amino acid sequence: CASSEETGGDTQYF.

This chain joins TRBV5-5 and TRBJ2-7; 11 positions agree with TRBD1. CDR1 is SGHKS, CDR2 YYEKEE, per germline (reference sequence). This CDR3 spans 15 amino acids. Germline trimming cut 4 bases from V and 2 bases from J; bases unmatched to any gene: 5. CDR3 sequence (DNA): TGTGCCAGCAGCCAGGGACAGGGGGTCACCTACGAGCAGTACTTC. This gives the protein CASSQGQGVTYEQYF.

This sequence joins TRBV10-3 and TRBJ2-7; 9 bases match TRBD1. The germline gives CDR1 ENHRY, CDR2 SYGVKD. V was pared by 10 bases and J by 7 bases, with 17 bases of the junction left unmatched. The CDR3 consists of 15 residues. The CDR3, as DNA: TGTGCCAGCGATGATACAGGGGGCCTCGTCGGTGAGCAGTACTTC. It is translated as CASDDTGGLVGEQYF.

This clone was detected only a few times. V gene TRBV6-6 combines with J gene TRBJ2-1; 9 bases line up with TRBD2. V shed 8 bases, J shed 9 bases, and the junction held 17 bases outside the gene matches. CDR3 size: 16 residues. Germline V gene sequence: CDR1 MNHNY, CDR2 SVGAGI (reference sequence). Written as DNA, the CDR3 is TGTGCCAGCTCCACCCAGGGTAGCGGGAGTGGAATTGAGCAGTTCTTC. It yields the protein CASSTQGSGSGIEQFF.

V and J are TRBV7-9 and TRBJ1-6, with D possibly matching TRBD1 (5 bases). The germline V and J ends were trimmed by 3 bases and 5 bases, with 11 bases remaining between them. There are 15 residues in the CDR3. Germline values: CDR1 SEHNR, CDR2 FQNEAQ (reference sequence). The CDR3 DNA sequence: TGTGCCAGCAGCTTTAGGGGCAGTAATAATTCACCCCTCCACTTT. It codes for CASSFRGSNNSPLHF.

This clone was observed a few times. CDR3 sequence reads: CASSSGTGMVYEQYF. The CDR3 DNA sequence: TGCGCCAGCAGCTCCGGGACAGGGATGGTCTACGAGCAGTACTTC. The chain employs TRBV5-1 and TRBJ2-7; 9 positions match TRBD1. Trimming removed 3 bases from V and 3 bases from J; junction bases left unmatched: 7. This CDR3 is built from 15 residues. Germline CDR1 and CDR2: SGHRS and YFSETQ.

J is TRBJ2-1 and V is TRBV6-5; 9 bases map to TRBD1. Germline loops: CDR1 MNHEY, CDR2 SVGAGI. The junction had 8 bases not matched to a gene; V was cut back by 6 bases and J by 8 bases. The CDR3 runs 14 residues. Here the CDR3 reads CASREGQGIDEQFF. The DNA for the CDR3 is TGTGCCAGCAGGGAGGGACAGGGCATTGATGAGCAGTTCTTC.

The gene calls are TRBV2 and TRBJ2-4; the match to TRBD1 covers 11 bases. V was pared by 7 bases and J by 5 bases, with 4 bases of the junction left unmatched. Germline V gene sequence: CDR1 SNHLY, CDR2 FYNNEI. This CDR3 region has 14 residues. This CDR3 is CASTGTGGQNIQYF. The CDR3 DNA reads as TGTGCCAGCACCGGGACAGGGGGGCAAAACATTCAGTACTTC.

The chain couples TRBV11-3 to TRBJ2-7; D remains unclear. CDR1 is SGHNT, CDR2 YENEEA, per germline. The CDR3 is 11 residues long. Trimming took off 4 bases at V and 4 bases at J, with 5 bases between the two ends. CDR3 loop: CASSSNYEQYF. The CDR3 DNA reads TGTGCCAGCAGCTCTAATTACGAGCAGTACTTC.

The chain is built from TRBV29-1 and TRBJ2-7, with 7 bases that match TRBD1. This CDR3 comprises 14 residues. CDR1 SQVTM and CDR2 ANQGSEA come from the germline V gene. V lost 6 bases to trimming and J lost 2 bases; unmatched junction nucleotides: 10. The CDR3 loop is CSVNLGQSAYEQYF. The CDR3 DNA is TGCAGCGTAAATCTGGGACAGAGCGCCTACGAGCAGTACTTC.